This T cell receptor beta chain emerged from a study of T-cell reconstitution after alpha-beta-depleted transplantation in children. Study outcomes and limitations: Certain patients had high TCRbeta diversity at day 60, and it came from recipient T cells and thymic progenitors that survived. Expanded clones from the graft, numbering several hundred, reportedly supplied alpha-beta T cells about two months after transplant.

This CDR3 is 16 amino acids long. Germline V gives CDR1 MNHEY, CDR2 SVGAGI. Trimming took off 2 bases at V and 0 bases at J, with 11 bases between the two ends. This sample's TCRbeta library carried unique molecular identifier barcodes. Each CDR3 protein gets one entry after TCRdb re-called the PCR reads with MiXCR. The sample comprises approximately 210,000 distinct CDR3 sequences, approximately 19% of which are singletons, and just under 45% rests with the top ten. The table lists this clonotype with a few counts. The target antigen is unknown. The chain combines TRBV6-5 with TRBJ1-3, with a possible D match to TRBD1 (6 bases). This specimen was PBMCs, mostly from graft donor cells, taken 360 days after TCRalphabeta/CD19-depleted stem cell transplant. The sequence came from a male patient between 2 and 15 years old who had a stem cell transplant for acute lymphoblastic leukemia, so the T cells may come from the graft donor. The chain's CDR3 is CASSYGGTLSGNTIYF. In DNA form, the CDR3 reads TGTGCCAGCAGTTACGGGGGGACACTCTCTGGAAACACCATATATTTT.